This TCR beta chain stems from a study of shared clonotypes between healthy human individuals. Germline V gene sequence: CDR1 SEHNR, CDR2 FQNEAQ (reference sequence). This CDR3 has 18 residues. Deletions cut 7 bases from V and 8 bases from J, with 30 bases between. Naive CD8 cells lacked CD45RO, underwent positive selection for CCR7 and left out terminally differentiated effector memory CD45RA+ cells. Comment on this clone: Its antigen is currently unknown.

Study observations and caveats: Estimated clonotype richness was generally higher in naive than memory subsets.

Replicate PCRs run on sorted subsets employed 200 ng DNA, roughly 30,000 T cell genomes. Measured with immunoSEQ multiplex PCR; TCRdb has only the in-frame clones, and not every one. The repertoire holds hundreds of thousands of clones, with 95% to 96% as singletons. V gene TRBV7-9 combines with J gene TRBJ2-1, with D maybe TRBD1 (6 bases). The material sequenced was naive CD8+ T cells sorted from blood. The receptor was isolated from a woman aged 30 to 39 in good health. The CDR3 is CASNDPTTQGPIIDEQFF. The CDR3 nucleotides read TGTGCCAGCAACGACCCAACAACACAGGGCCCCATCATCGATGAGCAGTTCTTC.